This T cell receptor beta chain originates from a study of shared clonotypes between healthy human individuals. About the research overall: Plates per donor: three CD4 naive, three CD4 memory, two CD8 naive, one CD8 memory.

Repertoires were generated with immunoSEQ multiplex PCR, while TCRdb's copy carries only in-frame clones and drops some. The data show 2 million to 2.5 million clones, more than 80% seen once. From CD4+ cells came CD45RA+ naive and CD45RA-negative memory subsets. CDR3 size: 12 residues. Germline loops: CDR1 SQVTM, CDR2 ANQGSEA. Concerning this clone: What it recognizes is unknown.

General study results and limits: The study found lower generation probabilities in non-shared clonotypes than in those shared by all four donors. A handful of donors shared about 4.8% of their naive CD4 clonotypes.

The sequenced sample consisted of naive CD4+ T cells from PBMCs. Subset in this sample: CD45RA+ positively selected. The chain recombines TRBV29-1 with TRBJ2-5; D tentatively reads TRBD1 or TRBD2 (5 bases each). The J call is in doubt because the DNA end fits TRBJ2-7 better. This TCR derives from a man aged 18-30 years in good health. Some clones in this sample may be carry-over from other donors' samples. The CDR3 DNA is TGCAGCGTGTTGGGGGAAGCATACGAGCAGTACTTC. Translation gives CSVLGEAYEQYF.